This is a list of T cell receptor beta chains from one sample in a study of blood T cell repertoires in COVID-19. Sequencing was performed with immunoSEQ multiplex PCR; in TCRdb, only in-frame clones are kept and a portion is missing. The repertoire holds about 350,000 clones, with approximately 84% as singletons. Sequencing was performed on PBMCs or T cells enriched from blood (not recorded which). These TCRs come from a woman aged 25 to 39 who had recovered from COVID-19. Both conserved end residues are trimmed from each CDR3. Clone sizes are given selectively: once, few, many, or a class where the clone is expanded.

clone_size j_call v_call cdr3_aa
- TRBJ1-1 TRBV11-3 ASSLVRAGGSWDTEAF
- TRBJ2-7 TRBV3-1/TRBV3-2 ASSRSDRNEQY
once TRBJ2-7 TRBV11-2 ASSLDRAVHEQY
- TRBJ2-7 TRBV10-2 ASSEKLAYEQY
- TRBJ1-6 TRBV6-5 ASRSGTGRDSPLH
- TRBJ2-5 TRBV7-2 ASSLDRQETQY
once TRBJ1-5 TRBV19 ASSQGDRISGQPQH
- TRBJ2-1 TRBV7-9 ASSPRMGTRTNEQF
- TRBJ2-7 TRBV30 AWSPWGLDEQY
- TRBJ1-2 TRBV6-1 ASSEGVGQGAYGYT
- TRBJ1-5 TRBV19 ASSILANQPQH
- TRBJ2-7 TRBV10-2 ASTGTGGRSYEQY
- TRBJ1-4 TRBV28 ASSPSGLDEKLF
- TRBJ2-3 TRBV5-1 ASSLVTGLDTQY
- TRBJ1-1 TRBV2 ASSEHRAGTTEAF
- TRBJ1-2 TRBV3-1/TRBV3-2 ASSQDGTGPNYGYT
- TRBJ1-2 TRBV27 ASSLGQGRGGYT
- TRBJ2-5 TRBV6-2/TRBV6-3 ASSYRGTRQETQY
few TRBJ2-2 TRBV15 ATSRSRDMRGTGELF
- TRBJ2-1 TRBV9 ASSLGRGGKEYSYNEQF
once TRBJ1-4 TRBV5-6 ASSSSPQATNEKLF
- TRBJ2-2 TRBV6-1 ASSELAGGITGELF
- TRBJ2-7 TRBV28 ASSPGGASYEQY
- TRBJ2-7 TRBV27 ASSTRDRAYEQY
- TRBJ2-7 TRBV5-1 ASSLSVRAIDEQY
- TRBJ1-5 TRBV9 ASSAGVSNQPQH
- TRBJ1-5 TRBV7-2 ASSPRARTGVNQPQH
- TRBJ2-2 TRBV4-1 ASSLTGTSGGRRTGELF
- TRBJ2-5 TRBV11-2 ASSKSGGAVETQY
- TRBJ1-1 TRBV24-1 ATSDSQQGDFNTEAF
- TRBJ1-4 TRBV5-5 ASSPAGSRNEKLF
- TRBJ2-7 TRBV5-6 ASSTTGWGRSYEQY
- TRBJ2-2 TRBV10-3 AISERQGNTGELF
- TRBJ2-3 TRBV19 ASSIDGGDSDTQY
- TRBJ1-1 TRBV12-5 ASGFQGWSDTEAF
- TRBJ2-7 TRBV19 ASSRALRESYEQY
- TRBJ1-3 TRBV11-2 ASSLVILRGGVSGNTIY
- TRBJ1-6 TRBV19 ASSPDRVGSPLH
once TRBJ1-5 TRBV13 ASSRERGPQH
- TRBJ1-4 TRBV29-1 SVGGQRGGKLF
- TRBJ1-4 TRBV6-2/TRBV6-3 ASSYSGTGGQKLF
few TRBJ2-7 TRBV27 ASSSRFSSHYEQY
- TRBJ1-2 TRBV6-5 ASSRTGLNYGYT
- TRBJ1-2 TRBV6-5 ASSSAQGSAGYT
- TRBJ2-3 TRBV4-1 ASSQDRPRDTQY
- TRBJ1-1 TRBV7-9 ASSPHGGDFTEAF
- TRBJ2-7 TRBV3-1/TRBV3-2 ASSQEGLAFYEQY
- TRBJ2-1 TRBV7-9 ASSQRSGGKDNEQF
- TRBJ1-2 TRBV7-2 ASSLVGGGSYT
- TRBJ2-5 TRBV5-4 ASSRERKGRVQETQY